The 30 T cell receptor beta chains in this list originate from one sample, sequenced in a study of cytomegalovirus exposure and HLA in healthy donors. Primers for the PCR totalled 60 Vbeta and 13 Jbeta. Measured with immunoSEQ multiplex PCR; TCRdb has only the in-frame clones, and not every one. This sample has 150,000 to 200,000 clones; about 80% occur once, and the top ten carry roughly 9.7%. Sequenced input: PBMCs. Receptors originate from a man between 18 and 29 years old in good health and CMV-seropositive.

The chain combines TRBV18 with TRBJ2-5; possible D gene TRBD1, 6 bases. CDR1 KGHSH and CDR2 LQKENI come from the germline V gene. V lost 3 bases and J 2 bases, leaving 7 bases between the germline ends. This CDR3 is 13 amino acids long. The CDR3 DNA reads as TGTGCCAGCTCACCGACAGGACAAGAGACCCAGTACTTC. Translating gives CASSPTGQETQYF.

The chain joins TRBV5-1 to TRBJ1-1; D is perhaps TRBD1 (5 bases). The CDR3 length is 12 residues. Trimming took 3 bases from V and 6 from J, leaving 9 bases between them. CDR1 is SGHRS, CDR2 YFSETQ, per germline. DNA for the CDR3: TGCGCCAGCAGCTGGCAGGGCGCTGAAGCTTTCTTT. Translated, it gives CASSWQGAEAFF.

The V and J genes are TRBV11-2 and TRBJ2-2, with a possible D match to TRBD1 (6 bases). V was shortened by 8 bases and J by 1 base, with 11 bases between the two germline ends. The CDR3 consists of 14 residues. The germline gives CDR1 SGHAT, CDR2 FQNNGV. The CDR3, as DNA: TGTGCCAGCGGTGGGGGCTTGAACACCGGGGAGCTGTTTTTT. This gives the protein CASGGGLNTGELFF. Full variable domain (remainder filled in from reference TRBV11-2 and TRBJ2-2): EAGVAQSPRYKIIEKRQSVAFWCNPISGHATLYWYQQILGQGPKLLIQFQNNGVVDDSQLPKDRFSAERLKGVDSTLKIQPAKLEDSAVYLCASGGGLNTGELFFGEGSRLTVL.

This rearrangement joins TRBV29-1 to TRBJ1-2; D remains ambiguous. The CDR3 runs to 13 residues. V gave up 7 bases and J gave up 0 bases, with 12 bases separating them. The germline V gene has CDR1 SQVTM and CDR2 ANQGSEA. In DNA form, the CDR3 reads TGCAGCGCCGAAGATCCGGCTAACTATGGCTACACCTTC. Its protein is CSAEDPANYGYTF.

The gene calls are TRBV18 and TRBJ2-7; 8 nucleotides line up with TRBD1. With V trimmed by 6 bases and J by 6 bases, 7 bases remained unmatched. The CDR3 is 13 residues long. Germline-derived CDR1 and CDR2 are KGHSH and LQKENI. This chain's CDR3 is CASSPGQGTEQYF. CDR3 coding DNA: TGTGCCAGCTCGCCAGGACAGGGAACCGAGCAGTACTTC. Full variable domain (remainder filled in from reference TRBV18 and TRBJ2-7): NAGVMQNPRHLVRRRGQEARLRCSPMKGHSHVYWYRQLPEEGLKFMVYLQKENIIDESGMPKERFSAEFPKEGPSILRIQQVVRGDSAAYFCASSPGQGTEQYFGPGTRLTVT.

This clone was seen just once. Here the CDR3 reads CASRRGYMNTEAFF. The CDR3 bases are TGTGCCAGTAGAAGGGGGTATATGAACACTGAAGCTTTCTTT. This chain links TRBV19 with TRBJ1-1, with a possible D match to TRBD1 (6 bases). The CDR3 has 14 amino acids. The V gene lost 6 bases and the J gene lost 0 bases, with 11 bases spanning the gap. Germline CDR1 reads LNHDA; CDR2 reads SQIVND (reference sequence).

The chain has TRBV19 and TRBJ2-7; the match to TRBD1 covers 7 bases. The CDR3 covers 15 residues. Germline V gives CDR1 LNHDA, CDR2 SQIVND (reference sequence). V lost 3 bases and J lost 2; bases outside the gene matches: 7. In DNA, the CDR3 is TGTGCCAGTAGTATCCGGGACAGATTTCCCTACGAGCAGTACTTC. It encodes CASSIRDRFPYEQYF.

This rearrangement joins TRBV28 to TRBJ2-7, with 7 bases that match TRBD2. The V and J ends lost 5 bases and 3 bases, in that order; junction bases with no gene match: 7. Germline V gives CDR1 MDHEN, CDR2 SYDVKM. The CDR3 has 14 amino acids. CDR3 residues: CASSPLGGSYEQYF. The CDR3 DNA sequence: TGTGCCAGCAGTCCCCTAGGCGGGAGCTACGAGCAGTACTTC.

The chain links TRBV5-6 to TRBJ2-1, with D possibly matching TRBD2 (6 bases). This CDR3 has 14 amino acids. Between the trimmed V and J ends, which lost 0 bases and 9 bases, there was a span of 13 bases. Germline loops: CDR1 SGHDT, CDR2 YYEEEE. The CDR3 DNA reads as TGTGCCAGCAGCTTGGCTTCGGGAGCCGGTGAGCAGTTCTTC. Amino acids: CASSLASGAGEQFF.

The DNA of the CDR3 is TGTGCCAGCAGCTTGCCGACAGTAAGCACTGAAGCTTTCTTT. Protein: CASSLPTVSTEAFF. V is TRBV5-6 and J is TRBJ1-1; a possible D gene is TRBD1 (5 bases). V shed 1 base and J shed 4 bases, with 11 bases lying between them. This CDR3 comprises 14 residues. Germline-derived CDR1 and CDR2 are SGHDT and YYEEEE.

Only one count was recorded for this clone. The chain is built from TRBV18 and TRBJ1-2; D perhaps matches TRBD1 (5 bases). V dropped 0 bases and J dropped 4 bases, with 9 bases sitting between them. CDR1 is KGHSH and CDR2 is LQKENI in the germline V gene. The CDR3 is 14 amino acids. CDR3 sequence: CASSPPGGSYGYTF. The CDR3 DNA is TGTGCCAGCTCACCACCCGGGGGTTCCTATGGCTACACCTTC. The full variable domain, completed using reference TRBV18 and TRBJ1-2, is NAGVMQNPRHLVRRRGQEARLRCSPMKGHSHVYWYRQLPEEGLKFMVYLQKENIIDESGMPKERFSAEFPKEGPSILRIQQVVRGDSAAYFCASSPPGGSYGYTFGSGTRLTVV.

The gene calls are TRBV9 and TRBJ2-1, with a weak D call TRBD2 (6 bases). Trimming took 4 bases from V and 7 from J, leaving 21 bases between them. This CDR3 contains 16 residues. CDR1 is SGDLS and CDR2 is YYNGEE in the germline V gene. CDR3 region: CASSSGGVFVGNEQFF. The CDR3 region has the DNA TGTGCCAGCAGCTCCGGAGGGGTTTTTGTCGGAAATGAGCAGTTCTTC.

This clone appeared a single time. This chain links TRBV19 with TRBJ1-4; unclear D gene. CDR3 length equals 12 residues. Deletions cut 5 bases from V and 12 bases from J, with 13 bases between. Germline lookup yields CDR1 LNHDA and CDR2 SQIVND (reference sequence). This CDR3 reads CASSPTDGELFF. The CDR3 DNA reads as TGTGCCAGTAGTCCAACGGACGGGGAACTGTTTTTT.

The chain combines TRBV4-1 with TRBJ1-1; 7 bases are a match to TRBD1. This CDR3 has 17 residues. The germline gives CDR1 MGHRA, CDR2 YSYEKL. The junction had 11 bases not matched to a gene; V was cut back by 4 bases and J by 0 bases. Here the CDR3 reads CASSRNPRQGMNTEAFF. The CDR3 nucleotides are TGCGCCAGCAGCCGAAACCCCCGACAGGGCATGAACACTGAAGCTTTCTTT.

This clone showed up just a few times. The rearrangement links TRBV21-1 to TRBJ1-5; the DNA was not compared with TRBD1, the D call given in the table. TRBV21-1 has pseudogene status. The CDR3 extends over 16 amino acids. CDR3 sequence reads: CASSKAMGTGNQPQHF. The CDR3 nucleotides read TGTGCCAGCAGCAAAGCAATGGGCACGGGCAATCAGCCCCAGCATTTT.

The chain couples TRBV6-1 to TRBJ2-1, with D perhaps TRBD1 (6 bases). V was trimmed by 3 bases and J by 5 bases, leaving 14 bases between them. The CDR3 runs 15 residues. CDR1 and CDR2 from the germline V gene are MNHNS and SASEGT. CDR3 amino acids: CASSDTGFPNNEQFF. CDR3 DNA: TGTGCCAGCAGTGACACAGGGTTTCCCAACAATGAGCAGTTCTTC.

The chain has TRBV21-1 and TRBJ2-5; no DNA check was done on the table's D call, TRBD1. TRBV21-1 is a listed pseudogene. The CDR3 spans 15 residues. The DNA for the CDR3 is TGTGCCAGCCACAGGGAGACGGAAAAAAAAGAGACCCAGTACTTC. Amino acid sequence: CASHRETEKKETQYF.

The V call is TRBV7-2, the J call TRBJ2-4; maybe TRBD1 (6 bases). Germline CDR1 reads SGHTA; CDR2 reads FQGNSA. V was shortened by 7 bases and J by 0 bases, with 25 bases between the two germline ends. The length of the CDR3 is 19 residues. The CDR3 DNA is TGTGCCAGCACGCTAGTATGGGACAACTTGCCACTAGCCAAAAACATTCAGTACTTC. It is translated as CASTLVWDNLPLAKNIQYF. Looking up the rest from reference TRBV7-2 and TRBJ2-4 gives the full variable domain: GAGVSQSPSNKVTEKGKDVELRCDPISGHTALYWYRQSLGQGLEFLIYFQGNSAPDKSGLPSDRFSAERTGGSVSTLTIQRTQQEDSAVYLCASTLVWDNLPLAKNIQYFGAGTRLSVL.

This clone showed up just a few times. The chain is built from TRBV5-1 and TRBJ2-7; D not certain. From germline, CDR1 is SGHRS and CDR2 YFSETQ. V was pared by 2 bases and J by 6 bases, with 15 bases between. The CDR3 extends over 14 amino acids. CDR3 residues: CASSFLGLAPEQYF. The CDR3 DNA sequence: TGCGCCAGCAGCTTTTTGGGCCTCGCGCCCGAGCAGTACTTC.

V usage is TRBV28 and J usage is TRBJ1-1; possibly TRBD1 for D (6 bases). V was pared by 5 bases and J by 1 base, with 8 bases between. Germline-derived CDR1 and CDR2 are MDHEN and SYDVKM. The CDR3 sequence is 13 residues long. CDR3 loop: CASSEGQNTEAFF. The CDR3 nucleotides are TGTGCCAGCAGTGAGGGACAGAACACTGAAGCTTTCTTT.

The chain links TRBV11-2 to TRBJ1-3; a possible D gene is TRBD1 (5 bases). Germline V CDR1 and CDR2: SGHAT, FQNNGV. This CDR3 is 15 amino acids long. The V and J ends lost 5 bases and 0 bases respectively, with 11 bases between them. This CDR3 reads CASSLTDHSGNTIYF. The CDR3 nucleotides read TGTGCCAGCAGCCTGACAGACCACTCTGGAAACACCATATATTTT.

This clone occurred once. Here the CDR3 DNA reads TGTGCCAGCTCACCTCCGGGACTCACCACAGATACGCAGTATTTT. Its translation: CASSPPGLTTDTQYF. The chain couples TRBV18 to TRBJ2-3; D is possibly TRBD2 (6 bases). CDR3 length: 15 amino acids. V was pared by 3 bases and J by 2 bases, with 12 bases between. Germline V gene lookup returns CDR1 KGHSH and CDR2 LQKENI. Looking up the rest from reference TRBV18 and TRBJ2-3 gives the full variable domain: NAGVMQNPRHLVRRRGQEARLRCSPMKGHSHVYWYRQLPEEGLKFMVYLQKENIIDESGMPKERFSAEFPKEGPSILRIQQVVRGDSAAYFCASSPPGLTTDTQYFGPGTRLTVL.

The table lists this clone with a few counts. This rearrangement joins TRBV7-9 to TRBJ2-4; D not resolved. Germline assignment: CDR1 SEHNR and CDR2 FQNEAQ (reference sequence). CDR3 length equals 15 residues. Trimming shortened V by 5 bases and J by 6 bases, and 17 bases separated the two germline ends. This CDR3 is CASSVTSDSGNIQYF. DNA of the CDR3: TGTGCCAGCAGCGTAACGTCAGACTCGGGAAACATTCAGTACTTC.

The V gene is TRBV7-2, the J gene TRBJ1-5; D might be TRBD1 (5 bases). CDR3 length equals 15 residues. Trimming removed 3 bases at V and 3 bases at J, with 12 bases between. Germline V gives CDR1 SGHTA, CDR2 FQGNSA. CDR3 region: CASSLAPGNNQPQHF. The CDR3 DNA is TGTGCCAGCAGCTTGGCCCCAGGGAACAATCAGCCCCAGCATTTT.

This chain connects TRBV30 to TRBJ1-5, with D unresolved. The length of the CDR3 is 13 residues. Germline V gene data show CDR1 as GTSNPN and CDR2 as SVGIG (reference sequence). The V end was cut by 1 base, the J end by 0 bases, with 4 bases between. CDR3 region: CAWSDGSNQPQHF. The CDR3 region has the DNA TGTGCCTGGAGTGACGGTAGCAATCAGCCCCAGCATTTT.

The rearrangement joins TRBV7-2 to TRBJ2-2, with D tentatively TRBD1 (5 bases). Germline loops: CDR1 SGHTA, CDR2 FQGNSA. Trimming took 2 bases from V and 7 from J, leaving 14 bases between them. The CDR3 has 15 residues. For the CDR3, the DNA is TGTGCCAGCAGCTTACATAGGGGAACGGGCGGGGAGCTGTTTTTT. Amino acid sequence: CASSLHRGTGGELFF.

The chain carries TRBV7-9 and TRBJ2-1; 13 bases line up with TRBD2. Trimming removed 4 bases from V and 10 bases from J; junction bases left unmatched: 10. Germline V gives CDR1 SEHNR, CDR2 FQNEAQ (reference sequence). The CDR3 runs 16 residues. The CDR3 coding sequence is TGTGCCAGCAGCTCAGGGACTAGCGGGAACCTCGGGGAGCAGTTCTTC. Translating gives CASSSGTSGNLGEQFF.

The chain has TRBV20-1 and TRBJ2-7; weak D call: TRBD2 (6 bases). The CDR3 totals 11 residues. Trimming stripped 3 bases from V and 3 bases from J, with 6 bases between. Germline V lookup: CDR1 DFQATT, CDR2 SNEGSKA (reference sequence). CDR3 coding DNA: TGCAGTGCTAGGGACTACTACGAGCAGTACTTC. As protein: CSARDYYEQYF.

The V call is TRBV28, the J call TRBJ2-1; a possible D gene is TRBD2 (6 bases). This CDR3 region has 13 residues. In germline, CDR1 is MDHEN, CDR2 SYDVKM. V was clipped by 6 bases and J by 5 bases, with 11 bases between them. The CDR3 nucleotides are TGTGCCAGCAGGCTAGCGTCAAACAATGAGCAGTTCTTC. Translating gives CASRLASNNEQFF.

This chain joins TRBV5-1 and TRBJ2-6, with 10 bases lining up with TRBD1. This CDR3 has 17 amino acids. Germline V gene data show CDR1 as SGHRS and CDR2 as YFSETQ. The V and J ends lost 4 bases and 1 base, in that order; junction bases with no gene match: 5. CDR3: CASSERTGGSGANVLTF. In DNA form, the CDR3 reads TGCGCCAGCAGCGAGAGGACAGGGGGATCTGGGGCCAACGTCCTGACTTTC.